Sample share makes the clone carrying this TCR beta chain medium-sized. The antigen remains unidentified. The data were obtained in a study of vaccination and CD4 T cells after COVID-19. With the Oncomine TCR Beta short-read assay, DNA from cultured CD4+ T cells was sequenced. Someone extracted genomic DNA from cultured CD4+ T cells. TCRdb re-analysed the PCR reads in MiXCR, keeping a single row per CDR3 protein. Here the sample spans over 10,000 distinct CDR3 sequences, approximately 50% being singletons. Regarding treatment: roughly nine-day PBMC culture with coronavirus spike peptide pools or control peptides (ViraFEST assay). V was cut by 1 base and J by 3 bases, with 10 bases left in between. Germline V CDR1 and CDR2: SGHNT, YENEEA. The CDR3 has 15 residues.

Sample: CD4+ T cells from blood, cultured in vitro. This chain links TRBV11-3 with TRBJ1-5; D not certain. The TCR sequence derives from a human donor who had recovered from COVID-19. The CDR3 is CASSLGGGSNQPQHF. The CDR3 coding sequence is TGTGCCAGCAGCTTAGGGGGTGGCTCCAATCAGCCCCAGCATTTT.